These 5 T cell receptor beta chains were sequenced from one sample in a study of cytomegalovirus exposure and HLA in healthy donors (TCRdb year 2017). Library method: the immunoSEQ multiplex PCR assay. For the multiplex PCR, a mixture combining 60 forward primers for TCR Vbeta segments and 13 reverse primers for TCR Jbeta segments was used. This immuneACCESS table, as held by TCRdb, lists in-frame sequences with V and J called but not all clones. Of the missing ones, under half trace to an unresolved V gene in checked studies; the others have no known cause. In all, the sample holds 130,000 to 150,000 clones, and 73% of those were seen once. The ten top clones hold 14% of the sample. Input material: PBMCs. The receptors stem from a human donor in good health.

The DNA for the CDR3 is TGCAGCGTTGAAGAGGGACAGCCCGGGGAGCTGTTTTTT. Its protein product is CSVEEGQPGELFF. The chain carries TRBV29-1 and TRBJ2-2, with 7 bases matching TRBD1. The CDR3 is made up of 13 amino acids. V lost 0 bases and J lost 6; bases outside the gene matches: 1. Germline CDR1 and CDR2: SQVTM and ANQGSEA.

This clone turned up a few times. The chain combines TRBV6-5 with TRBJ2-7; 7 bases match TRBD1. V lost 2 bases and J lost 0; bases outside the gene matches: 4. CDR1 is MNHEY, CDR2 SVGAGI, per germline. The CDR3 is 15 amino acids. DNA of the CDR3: TGTGCCAGCAGTTACGGGGGACAGAGCTCCTACGAGCAGTACTTC. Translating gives CASSYGGQSSYEQYF.

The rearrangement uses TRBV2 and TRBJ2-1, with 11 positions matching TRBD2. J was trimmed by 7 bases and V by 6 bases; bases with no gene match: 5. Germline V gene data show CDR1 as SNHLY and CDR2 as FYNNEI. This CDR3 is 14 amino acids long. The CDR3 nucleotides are TGTGCCAGCAGCGCTAGCGGGAGGAGTAATGAGCAGTTCTTC. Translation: CASSASGRSNEQFF.

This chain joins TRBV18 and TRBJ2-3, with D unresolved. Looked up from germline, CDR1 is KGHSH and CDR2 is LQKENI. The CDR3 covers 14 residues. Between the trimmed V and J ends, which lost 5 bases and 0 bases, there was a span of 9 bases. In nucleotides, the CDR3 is TGTGCCAGCTCATACTCCCTTAGCACAGATACGCAGTATTTT. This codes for CASSYSLSTDTQYF.

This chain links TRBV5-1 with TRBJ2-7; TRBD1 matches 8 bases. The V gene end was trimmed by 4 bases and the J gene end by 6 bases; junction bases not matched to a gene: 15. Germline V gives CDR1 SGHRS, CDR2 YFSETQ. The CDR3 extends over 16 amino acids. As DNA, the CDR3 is TGCGCCAGCAGCAAGGGGGCAGGGGGCGGACCTCGCGAGCAGTACTTC. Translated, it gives CASSKGAGGGPREQYF.